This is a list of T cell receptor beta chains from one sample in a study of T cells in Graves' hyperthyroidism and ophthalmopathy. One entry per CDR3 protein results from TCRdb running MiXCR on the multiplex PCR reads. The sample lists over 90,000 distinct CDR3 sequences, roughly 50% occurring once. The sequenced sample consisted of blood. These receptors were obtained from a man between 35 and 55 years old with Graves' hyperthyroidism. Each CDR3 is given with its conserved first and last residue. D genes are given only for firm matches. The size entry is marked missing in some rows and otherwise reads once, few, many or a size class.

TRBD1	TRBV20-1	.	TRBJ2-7	CSAQPGQGRYEQYF	TGCAGTGCACAGCCCGGACAGGGGCGTTACGAGCAGTACTTC
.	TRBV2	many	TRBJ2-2	CASSVSNTGELFF	TGTGCCAGCAGTGTCTCGAACACCGGGGAGCTGTTTTTT
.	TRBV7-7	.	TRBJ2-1	CAEDTTRGNEQFF	TGTGCTGAGGACACGACTAGGGGGAATGAGCAGTTCTTC
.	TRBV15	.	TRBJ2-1	CATSRDRSSGANVLTFGAEQFF	.
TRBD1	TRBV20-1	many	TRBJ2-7	CSAARTGGTYEQYF	TGCAGTGCTGCTAGGACAGGGGGTACCTACGAGCAGTACTTC
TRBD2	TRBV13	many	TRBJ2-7	CASSSGTSGVYEQYF	TGTGCCAGCAGCTCAGGGACTAGCGGAGTCTACGAGCAGTACTTC
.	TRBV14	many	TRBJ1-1	CASSRTRETFF	TGTGCCAGCAGCCGGACAAGGGAGACTTTCTTT
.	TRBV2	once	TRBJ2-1	CASSEATAGNNEQFF	TGTGCCAGCAGTGAAGCGACAGCCGGAAACAATGAGCAGTTCTTC
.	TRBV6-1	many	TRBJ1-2	CASSLIPGGYTF	TGTGCCAGCAGTCTCATACCTGGAGGCTACACCTTC
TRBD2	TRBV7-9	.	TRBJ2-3	CASSRLAGGDTDTQYF	TGTGCCAGCAGCCGCCTAGCGGGGGGGGACACAGATACGCAGTATTTT
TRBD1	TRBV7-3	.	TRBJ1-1	CASSSPDRVEAFF	TGTGCCAGCAGCTCTCCGGACAGGGTTGAAGCTTTCTTT
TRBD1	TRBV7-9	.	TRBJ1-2	CASSQTGTGGLHGYTF	TGTGCCAGCAGCCAAACCGGGACAGGGGGCCTCCATGGCTACACCTTC
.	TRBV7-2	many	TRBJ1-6	CASSLKTDSPLHF	TGTGCCAGCAGCTTAAAGACCGATTCACCCCTCCACTTT
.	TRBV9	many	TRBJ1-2	CASSPHPGQSSYGYTF	TGTGCCAGCAGCCCGCATCCGGGACAATCCAGCTATGGCTACACCTTC
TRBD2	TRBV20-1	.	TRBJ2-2	CSARGVAGGHVGTGELFF	TGCAGTGCTAGGGGGGTAGCGGGAGGGCATGTGGGAACCGGGGAGCTGTTTTTT
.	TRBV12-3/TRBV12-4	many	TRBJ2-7	CASSLGEEQYF	TGTGCCAGCAGTTTAGGGGAAGAGCAGTACTTC
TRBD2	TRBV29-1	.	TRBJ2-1	CSVERLAGGNNEQFF	TGCAGCGTTGAAAGACTAGCGGGAGGTAACAATGAGCAGTTCTTC
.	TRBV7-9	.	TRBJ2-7	CASSLAEHAGFEQYF	TGTGCCAGCAGCTTAGCGGAACACGCAGGCTTCGAGCAGTACTTC
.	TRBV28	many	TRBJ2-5	CASSKPRGGETQYF	TGTGCCAGCAGTAAGCCGAGGGGGGGGGAGACCCAGTACTTC
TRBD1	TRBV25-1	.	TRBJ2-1	CASVEVWDSHYNEQFF	TGTGCCAGCGTTGAAGTTTGGGACAGCCACTACAATGAGCAGTTCTTC
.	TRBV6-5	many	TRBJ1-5	CASTQRVRQPQHF	TGTGCCAGCACTCAGAGGGTGAGACAGCCCCAGCATTTT
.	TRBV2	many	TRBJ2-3	CASSGTRRSTDTQYF	TGTGCCAGCAGTGGGACGCGGCGGAGCACAGATACGCAGTATTTT
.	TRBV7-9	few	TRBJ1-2	CAWSAGRGYTF	TGTGCCTGGAGCGCCGGGAGAGGCTACACCTTC
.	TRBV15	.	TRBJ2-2	CATSSGGLLDTGELFF	TGTGCCACCAGCAGTGGGGGGCTTCTGGACACCGGGGAGCTGTTTTTT
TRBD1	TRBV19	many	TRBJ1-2	CASSERQGNYGYTF	TGTGCCAGTAGTGAAAGACAGGGGAACTATGGCTACACCTTC
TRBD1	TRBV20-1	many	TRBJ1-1	CSASIQGYGTEAFF	TGCAGTGCTAGTATACAGGGGTATGGGACTGAAGCTTTCTTT
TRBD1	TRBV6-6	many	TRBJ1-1	CASSSRDRMNTEAFF	TGTGCCAGCAGTTCCCGGGACAGAATGAACACTGAAGCTTTCTTT
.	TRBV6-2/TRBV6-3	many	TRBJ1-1	CASSYSPATVNTEAFF	TGTGCCAGCAGTTACTCGCCAGCAACCGTGAACACTGAAGCTTTCTTT
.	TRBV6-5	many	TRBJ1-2	CASSYEGLDGYTF	TGTGCCAGCAGTTACGAAGGGTTGGATGGCTACACCTTC
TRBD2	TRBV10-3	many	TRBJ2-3	CAISARTSGSTDTQYF	TGTGCCATCAGTGCCAGGACTAGCGGGAGCACAGATACGCAGTATTTT
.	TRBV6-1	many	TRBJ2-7	CASSATVSYEQYF	TGTGCCAGCAGTGCGACAGTCTCCTACGAGCAGTACTTC
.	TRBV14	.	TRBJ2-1	CASSQVPSSYNEQFF	TGTGCCAGCAGCCAAGTCCCTAGCTCCTACAATGAGCAGTTCTTC
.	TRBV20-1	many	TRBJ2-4	CSAWSKNIQYF	TGCAGTGCTTGGTCTAAAAACATTCAGTACTTC
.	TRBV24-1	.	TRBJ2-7	CATSLSGPYEQCF	TGTGCCACCAGTCTTAGCGGCCCCTACGAGCAGTGCTTC
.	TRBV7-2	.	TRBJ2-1	CASSYSAGARNEQFF	TGTGCCAGCAGTTACTCGGCAGGGGCGCGGAATGAGCAGTTCTTC
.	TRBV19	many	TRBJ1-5	CASSDLPREGQPQHF	TGTGCCAGCAGTGATCTCCCCAGGGAAGGTCAGCCCCAGCATTTT
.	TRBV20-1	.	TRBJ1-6	CSARGVSGWGSPLHF	TGCAGTGCTAGGGGGGTTAGCGGGTGGGGCTCACCCCTCCACTTT
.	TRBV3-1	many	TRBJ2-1	CASSQGSGAYNEQFF	TGTGCCAGCAGCCAAGGTAGCGGTGCCTACAATGAGCAGTTCTTC
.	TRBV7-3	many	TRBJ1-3	CASSLGGDASTGNTIYF	TGTGCCAGCAGCTTAGGGGGGGACGCTTCTACTGGAAACACCATATATTTT
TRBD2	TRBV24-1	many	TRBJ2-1	CATSDPGRGRAGYNEQFF	TGTGCCACCAGTGATCCCGGACGGGGGAGGGCCGGTTACAATGAGCAGTTCTTC
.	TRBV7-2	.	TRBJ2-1	CASSLGRSSVNEQFF	TGTGCCAGCAGCTTAGGACGGAGTTCCGTCAATGAGCAGTTCTTC
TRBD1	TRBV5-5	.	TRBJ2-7	CASSAGQGAHEQYF	TGTGCCAGCAGCGCGGGACAGGGGGCGCACGAGCAGTACTTC
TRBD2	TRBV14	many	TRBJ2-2	CASSRRTSGMNTGELFF	TGTGCCAGCAGCCGTCGGACTAGCGGGATGAACACCGGGGAGCTGTTTTTT